This passage covers 14 T cell receptor beta chains from one sample sequenced in a study of blood T cell repertoires in COVID-19. Clones were read by immunoSEQ multiplex PCR, and TCRdb kept only the in-frame ones, dropping some. The sample has roughly 200,000 clones, around 83% seen once. Source material: peripheral blood. The receptors derive from a woman over 75 with acute or convalescent COVID-19.

This chain uses TRBV24-1 with TRBJ1-5; D is ambiguous. Deletions cut 5 bases from V and 0 bases from J, with 4 bases between. The CDR3 is 13 residues long. Germline V CDR1 and CDR2: KGHDR, SFDVKD. The CDR3 sequence is CATSANSNQPQHF. The CDR3, as DNA: TGTGCCACCAGTGCAAATAGCAATCAGCCCCAGCATTTT.

The V and J genes are TRBV6-2 or TRBV6-3 and TRBJ2-3, with 7 nucleotides matching TRBD1. J gave up 1 base and V 6 bases, and 19 bases lay outside the gene matches. The CDR3 has 19 residues. Germline V lookup: CDR1 MNHEY, CDR2 SVGEGT. CDR3 in DNA: TGTGCCAGCAGCCCCCTCCCTGGTAGGGGGCCCCCGGGCACAGATACGCAGTATTTT. This codes for CASSPLPGRGPPGTDTQYF.

The V and J genes are TRBV18 and TRBJ1-5; TRBD1 agrees at 8 bases. The CDR3 extends over 14 amino acids. Germline CDR1 reads KGHSH; CDR2 reads LQKENI. Trimming removed 4 bases from V and 6 bases from J; junction bases left unmatched: 5. CDR3: CASSQTGTGQPQHF. CDR3 in DNA: TGTGCCAGCTCACAGACAGGGACAGGTCAGCCCCAGCATTTT.

The table lists this clone with a few counts. The gene calls are TRBV25-1 and TRBJ1-1, with a weak D call TRBD1 (6 bases). Germline V CDR1 and CDR2: MGHDK, SYGVNS. V was shortened by 3 bases and J by 3 bases, with 17 bases between the two germline ends. The CDR3 spans 16 residues. CDR3 protein: CASSDQWGGAYTEAFF. The CDR3 nucleotides read TGTGCCAGCAGTGATCAATGGGGGGGCGCATACACTGAAGCTTTCTTT.

This chain links TRBV15 with TRBJ2-5; unclear D gene. The germline gives CDR1 LNHNV, CDR2 YYDKDF (reference sequence). CDR3 length: 13 amino acids. Trimming took off 1 base at V and 3 bases at J, with 6 bases between the two ends. The CDR3 sequence is CATSRAPEETQYF. DNA of the CDR3: TGTGCCACCAGCAGAGCCCCTGAAGAGACCCAGTACTTC. The variable domain in full, with the rest retrieved from reference TRBV15 and TRBJ2-5, is DAMVIQNPRYQVTQFGKPVTLSCSQTLNHNVMYWYQQKSSQAPKLLFHYYDKDFNNEADTPDNFQSRRPNTSFCFLDIRSPGLGDTAMYLCATSRAPEETQYFGPGTRLLVL.

The chain joins TRBV5-1 to TRBJ1-2; TRBD1 agrees at 7 bases. The V and J ends lost 5 bases and 3 bases, in that order; junction bases with no gene match: 10. The germline V gene encodes CDR1 SGHRS and CDR2 YFSETQ. This CDR3 contains 15 residues. The chain's CDR3 is CASRAGQILDYGYTF. CDR3 DNA: TGCGCCAGCAGGGCGGGACAGATTTTGGACTATGGCTACACCTTC.

The CDR3 loop is CAIKRGGDANYGYTF. CDR3 nucleotide sequence: TGTGCCATCAAAAGGGGAGGGGATGCTAACTATGGCTACACCTTC. The gene calls are TRBV10-3 and TRBJ1-2, with D possibly TRBD1 on 5 matching bases. CDR1 ENHRY and CDR2 SYGVKD come from the germline V gene. This CDR3 has 15 amino acids. V was cut by 7 bases and J by 0 bases, with 15 bases left in between.

The V call is TRBV5-1, the J call TRBJ2-3, with a weak D call TRBD2 (6 bases). This CDR3 comprises 14 residues. Trimming took off 3 bases at V and 4 bases at J, with 12 bases between the two ends. Germline assignment: CDR1 SGHRS and CDR2 YFSETQ. The CDR3 region has the DNA TGCGCCAGCAGCTACTCTGGGGAGGCAGATACGCAGTATTTT. It codes for CASSYSGEADTQYF.

The chain carries TRBV25-1 and TRBJ2-1, with 8 bases aligning to TRBD1. V lost 3 bases, J lost 3 bases, and 7 bases stayed unmatched. Per the germline V gene, CDR1 is MGHDK and CDR2 is SYGVNS. The CDR3 sequence is 16 residues long. In nucleotides, the CDR3 is TGTGCCAGCAGTGACCACGGACAGGGCAGCTACAATGAGCAGTTCTTC. Protein: CASSDHGQGSYNEQFF.

This rearrangement joins TRBV6-2 or TRBV6-3 to TRBJ1-2; unclear D gene. The CDR3 is made up of 13 amino acids. V dropped 6 bases and J dropped 3 bases, with 11 bases sitting between them. Germline V CDR1 and CDR2: MNHEY, SVGEGT. The chain's CDR3 is CASRYGPDYGYTF. The CDR3 nucleotides are TGTGCCAGCAGGTACGGGCCCGACTATGGCTACACCTTC.

The rearrangement uses TRBV11-3 and TRBJ2-7; 9 nucleotides match TRBD2. The junction had 4 bases not matched to a gene; V was cut back by 8 bases and J by 2 bases. Germline assignment: CDR1 SGHNT and CDR2 YENEEA. The CDR3 sequence is 13 residues long. The CDR3 DNA follows: TGTGCCAGCTCTAGCGGGACGGCCTACGAGCAGTACTTC. Its protein is CASSSGTAYEQYF.

The chain carries TRBV5-4 and TRBJ1-1, with 9 bases aligning to TRBD1. The junction had 2 bases not matched to a gene; V was cut back by 0 bases and J by 11 bases. Germline loops: CDR1 SGHNT, CDR2 YYREEE (reference sequence). This CDR3 has 12 residues. The chain's CDR3 is CASSLEQGAAFF. CDR3 DNA sequence: TGTGCCAGCAGCTTGGAACAGGGGGCGGCTTTCTTT.

The genes are TRBV20-1 and TRBJ2-7, with 8 bases aligning to TRBD1. Germline V gene data show CDR1 as DFQATT and CDR2 as SNEGSKA (reference sequence). The CDR3 extends over 13 amino acids. After removal of 3 bases from V and 5 bases from J, the junction contained 6 bases not matched to a gene. As DNA, the CDR3 is TGCAGTGCTAGTACAGCAGGGGGCGACGAGCAGTACTTC. It yields the protein CSASTAGGDEQYF.

This clone occurred once. The chain joins TRBV20-1 to TRBJ2-5; D not resolved. The ends were cut back, 3 bases at V and 5 bases at J, with 13 bases in the middle. CDR3 length: 13 residues. Germline CDR1 and CDR2: DFQATT and SNEGSKA (reference sequence). In DNA form, the CDR3 reads TGCAGTGCTAGTCACCTGGAGAGGGAGACCCAGTACTTC. Its translation: CSASHLERETQYF.